These 13 T cell receptor beta chains came from one sample sequenced in a study of vaccination and CD4 T cells after COVID-19. CD4+ T cells that had been cultured provided DNA sequenced with the Oncomine TCR Beta short-read assay. TCRdb ran MiXCR on the PCR reads and lists one entry per CDR3 protein. Seen here are thousands of distinct CDR3 sequences, under 25% observed once, and the top ten hold about 10%. The sample's treatment: roughly 10-day PBMC culture with coronavirus spike peptide pools or control peptides (ViraFEST assay). No antigen has been assigned to these receptors. Specimen: CD4+ T cells from blood, cultured in vitro, collected after SARS-CoV-2 vaccination. These receptors all stem from a human donor who had recovered from COVID-19.

This clonotype is medium-sized within its sample. V gene TRBV7-2 combines with J gene TRBJ2-7; D may be TRBD2 (5 bases). The CDR3 sequence is 14 residues long. Germline V CDR1 and CDR2: SGHTA, FQGNSA. Trimming took 3 bases from V and 2 from J, leaving 11 bases between them. The CDR3 DNA reads as TGTGCCAGCAGCTTGGAGGTGAGAGCCTACGAGCAGTACTTC. Translation gives CASSLEVRAYEQYF.

In this sample, this clonotype turned up many times. This rearrangement joins TRBV7-2 to TRBJ1-2; 10 bases agree with TRBD1. J gave up 8 bases and V 4 bases, and 7 bases lay outside the gene matches. CDR1 and CDR2 (germline): SGHTA, FQGNSA. This CDR3 has 14 amino acids. CDR3 loop: CASSSDRGLGGYTF. In nucleotides, the CDR3 is TGTGCCAGCAGCTCCGACAGGGGGCTGGGCGGCTACACCTTC. Full variable domain (remainder filled in from reference TRBV7-2 and TRBJ1-2): GAGVSQSPSNKVTEKGKDVELRCDPISGHTALYWYRQSLGQGLEFLIYFQGNSAPDKSGLPSDRFSAERTGGSVSTLTIQRTQQEDSAVYLCASSSDRGLGGYTFGSGTRLTVV.

The chain has TRBV12-3 or TRBV12-4 and TRBJ1-6, with D perhaps matching TRBD1 (6 bases). Trimming cost V 4 bases and J 9 bases, with 13 bases left between them. CDR3 length: 14 amino acids. The CDR3 DNA reads TGTGCCAGCAGTTCCTCGGGACAACTTTCACCCCTCCACTTT. This encodes CASSSSGQLSPLHF.

This clonotype is medium-sized. The chain has TRBV20-1 and TRBJ2-7, with TRBD1 matching over 8 bases. Germline V gene sequence: CDR1 DFQATT, CDR2 SNEGSKA (reference sequence). The CDR3 is 15 amino acids. V lost 3 bases and J lost 2; bases outside the gene matches: 9. CDR3 nucleotide sequence: TGCAGTGCTAGTTTCGGACAGGGACCCACCTACGAGCAGTACTTC. It codes for CSASFGQGPTYEQYF.

This clonotype showed up just a few times. The J gene is TRBJ2-5, the V gene TRBV27, with D maybe TRBD2 (7 bases). The V gene's germline CDR1 is MNHEY and CDR2 SMNVEV (reference sequence). Trimming left V 6 bases short and J 1 base short, with 18 bases between. This CDR3 comprises 16 residues. The CDR3 region is CASRFLGGGLQETQYF. CDR3 bases: TGTGCCAGCAGATTTCTAGGGGGGGGACTCCAAGAGACCCAGTACTTC.

The sample holds a few counts of this clonotype. This rearrangement joins TRBV24-1 to TRBJ2-6; D is unclear. The CDR3 consists of 15 residues. V lost 2 bases, J lost 0 bases, and 4 bases lay in between. The germline V gene has CDR1 KGHDR and CDR2 SFDVKD. CDR3 sequence: CATSDWGSGANVLTF. The CDR3 bases are TGTGCCACCAGTGATTGGGGCTCTGGGGCCAACGTCCTGACTTTC.

This chain links TRBV5-1 with TRBJ1-1; weak D call: TRBD1 (5 bases). The V and J ends lost 3 bases and 11 bases respectively, with 17 bases between them. This CDR3 is 13 amino acids long. Germline V CDR1 and CDR2: SGHRS, YFSETQ. The chain's CDR3 is CASSWGGDPNAFF. The CDR3 coding sequence is TGCGCCAGCAGCTGGGGGGGGGACCCCAATGCTTTCTTT.

V gene TRBV21-1 combines with J gene TRBJ2-7; whether TRBD1, the table's D call, matches the DNA was not checked. TRBV21-1 is labeled a pseudogene. The CDR3 spans 17 residues. CDR3 amino acids: CASSIPVGGGGTYEQYF. CDR3 nucleotide sequence: TGTGCCAGCAGCATCCCAGTGGGGGGGGGCGGCACCTACGAGCAGTACTTC.

The chain couples TRBV19 to TRBJ1-2, with D hard to call. V dropped 5 bases and J dropped 3 bases, with 19 bases sitting between them. The CDR3 extends over 16 amino acids. The germline CDR1 and CDR2 sequences are LNHDA and SQIVND (reference sequence). CDR3 residues: CASSVRGGRKYYGYTF. CDR3 coding DNA: TGTGCCAGTAGTGTCCGGGGAGGTCGTAAGTACTATGGCTACACCTTC.

This clonotype turned up a few times. This sequence joins TRBV20-1 and TRBJ1-2; the match to TRBD1 covers 9 bases. Germline CDR1 and CDR2: DFQATT and SNEGSKA (reference sequence). Trimming removed 5 bases from V and 1 base from J; junction bases left unmatched: 14. This CDR3 region has 17 residues. In DNA, the CDR3 is TGCAGTGCTGGGTCCGGGACAGGGCCCTCCTTTAACTATGGCTACACCTTC. Translating it yields CSAGSGTGPSFNYGYTF.

This clonotype was counted many times. V usage is TRBV27 and J usage is TRBJ2-3, with D perhaps TRBD1 (6 bases). The length of the CDR3 is 15 residues. Per germline, CDR1 MNHEY and CDR2 SMNVEV (reference sequence). Between the trimmed V and J ends, which lost 7 bases and 1 base, there was a span of 15 bases. CDR3 protein: CASTTGWGRTDTQYF. In nucleotides, the CDR3 is TGTGCCAGCACGACAGGTTGGGGACGCACAGATACGCAGTATTTT.

The table lists this clonotype with a few counts. This chain connects TRBV5-1 to TRBJ1-2, with D tentatively TRBD1 (5 bases). The germline CDR1 and CDR2 sequences are SGHRS and YFSETQ. Trimming removed 2 bases at V and 8 bases at J, with 19 bases between. The CDR3 totals 15 residues. CDR3 sequence reads: CASSFSGGAPSGYTF. DNA for the CDR3: TGCGCCAGCAGCTTCAGCGGGGGAGCGCCTAGCGGCTACACCTTC.

The V gene is TRBV7-8, the J gene TRBJ2-1, with D maybe TRBD2 (5 bases). Trimming took off 8 bases at V and 3 bases at J, with 14 bases between the two ends. The CDR3 consists of 14 residues. From germline, CDR1 is SGHVS and CDR2 FQNEAQ. The CDR3 reads CASSSPTIYNEQFF. Written as DNA, the CDR3 is TGTGCCAGCTCCTCTCCGACTATCTACAATGAGCAGTTCTTC.